Listed below are T cell receptor beta chains from one sample, sequenced in a study of cytomegalovirus exposure and HLA in healthy donors. Some clones are missing from TCRdb's copy, which holds only in-frame ones; the method was immunoSEQ multiplex PCR. The repertoire includes under 200,000 clones, roughly 73% of them detected once, and around 1.9% sits in the top ten. Sequencing was carried out using PBMCs. The receptors stem from a woman aged 25 to 45 in good health and CMV-seronegative. The CDR3 runs from the conserved cysteine through the conserved F or W. D genes are given only for firm matches. Clone size, where shown, is once, few, many, or a class for clones that have expanded.

v_gene	abundance	len	j_gene	d_gene	CDR3aa	CDR3nt
TRBV11-2	-	15	TRBJ1-4	-	CASRRRTATNEKLFF	TGTGCCAGCAGACGTAGGACAGCAACTAATGAAAAACTGTTTTTT
TRBV6-5	-	16	TRBJ2-2	-	CASSYSGGRDTGELFF	TGTGCCAGCAGTTACTCGGGGGGAAGGGATACCGGGGAGCTGTTTTTT
TRBV19	-	13	TRBJ1-2	TRBD1	CASSMGQSYGYTF	TGTGCCAGTAGTATGGGACAGAGCTATGGCTACACCTTC
TRBV7-2	once	15	TRBJ2-1	-	CASSLHRGSYNEQFF	TGTGCCAGCAGCTTACACCGAGGCTCCTACAATGAGCAGTTCTTC
TRBV9	-	15	TRBJ2-1	TRBD2	CASSLRLAAYNEQFF	TGTGCCAGCAGCCTCCGCCTAGCGGCTTACAATGAGCAGTTCTTC
TRBV2	-	14	TRBJ1-1	-	CASRARGAGTEAFF	TGTGCCAGCAGGGCGCGGGGGGCAGGCACTGAAGCTTTCTTT
TRBV11-2	-	14	TRBJ2-7	-	CASSSRGLSYEQYF	TGTGCCAGCAGCTCCCGAGGACTCTCCTACGAGCAGTACTTC
TRBV6-6	-	15	TRBJ1-3	-	CASRLALGPGNTIYF	TGTGCCAGCCGGCTTGCTCTGGGGCCTGGAAACACCATATATTTT
TRBV7-6	-	18	TRBJ1-5	-	CASSLRPGVTLSNQPQHF	TGTGCCAGCAGCTTAAGACCGGGGGTAACCCTTAGCAATCAGCCCCAGCATTTT
TRBV2	-	17	TRBJ2-7	TRBD1	CASSPGQGRTNSYEQYF	TGTGCCAGCAGTCCCGGACAGGGGCGAACCAACTCCTACGAGCAGTACTTC
TRBV7-3	-	14	TRBJ2-1	-	CASSLGGPYNEQFF	TGTGCCAGCAGCCTTGGGGGCCCCTACAATGAGCAGTTCTTC
TRBV18	-	12	TRBJ1-3	-	CASSPEGNTIYF	TGTGCCAGCTCACCAGAGGGAAACACCATATATTTT
TRBV10-3	-	16	TRBJ2-7	-	CAISDEAVAASYEQYF	TGTGCCATCAGTGACGAAGCGGTAGCGGCCTCCTACGAGCAGTACTTC
TRBV6-1	-	18	TRBJ1-6	-	CASSEATDLSSYNSPLHF	TGTGCCAGCAGTGAAGCTACGGACTTAAGCTCCTATAATTCACCCCTCCACTTT
TRBV11-3	-	18	TRBJ2-2	TRBD2	CASSNSGLAGVGTGELFF	TGTGCCAGCAGCAACTCGGGACTAGCGGGAGTAGGCACCGGGGAGCTGTTTTTT
TRBV27	few	16	TRBJ2-3	TRBD2	CASSYLAGDGTDTQYF	TGTGCCAGCAGTTACTTAGCGGGAGATGGGACAGATACGCAGTATTTT
TRBV7-2	-	13	TRBJ1-5	-	CASSSRGNQPQHF	TGTGCCAGCAGCTCCCGGGGAAATCAGCCCCAGCATTTT
TRBV5-6	-	13	TRBJ2-7	-	CASSGGASYEQYF	TGTGCCAGCAGCGGGGGGGCCTCCTACGAGCAGTACTTC
TRBV7-9	few	12	TRBJ1-1	-	CASSQLGMGAFF	TGTGCCAGCAGCCAGCTCGGGATGGGGGCTTTCTTT
TRBV19	few	15	TRBJ2-7	-	CASSPGAHLSYEQYF	TGTGCCAGTAGTCCAGGGGCCCATCTCTCCTACGAGCAGTACTTC
TRBV5-4	-	14	TRBJ1-2	-	CASSLAGAEFGYTF	TGTGCCAGCAGCTTAGCGGGGGCTGAATTTGGCTACACCTTC
TRBV11-2	-	13	TRBJ1-2	TRBD1	CASSTDRRYGYTF	TGTGCCAGCAGCACGGACAGGAGATATGGCTACACCTTC
TRBV27	few	18	TRBJ2-3	TRBD2	CASSLPRRGGPGTDTQYF	TGTGCCAGCAGTCTCCCTCGCCGGGGGGGCCCAGGGACAGATACGCAGTATTTT
TRBV2	-	13	TRBJ2-5	-	CASSVALQETQYF	TGTGCCAGCAGTGTGGCTCTCCAAGAGACCCAGTACTTC
TRBV11-2	-	14	TRBJ2-7	-	CASSLIPGSYEQYF	TGTGCCAGCAGCTTAATACCGGGGTCGTACGAGCAGTACTTC
TRBV1	-	18	TRBJ2-7	-	CTSSPGQLFSRVEYEQYF	TGCACCAGCAGCCCAGGACAGCTCTTTAGTAGGGTGGAATACGAGCAGTACTTC
TRBV29-1	-	15	TRBJ1-2	TRBD1	CSVGTGQGMDYGYTF	TGCAGCGTTGGAACGGGACAGGGTATGGACTATGGCTACACCTTC
TRBV30	few	14	TRBJ1-5	TRBD1	CAWSSGDSRQPQHF	TGTGCCTGGAGTTCCGGGGACAGCCGCCAGCCCCAGCATTTT
TRBV4-1	-	14	TRBJ1-2	TRBD1	CASRPPGQVYGYTF	TGCGCCAGCAGGCCTCCGGGACAGGTCTACGGCTACACCTTC
TRBV7-3	-	15	TRBJ2-7	TRBD2	CASSATSGSLVEQYF	TGTGCCAGCAGCGCTACTAGCGGGAGTTTAGTCGAGCAGTACTTC